This is a list of T cell receptor beta chains from one sample in a study of blood T cells in healthy people across ages. TCRdb redid the calling of the 5' RACE reads with MiXCR, one entry per CDR3 protein. This sample carries 1 million to 1.2 million distinct CDR3 sequences, roughly two fifths of them seen once, and the ten largest clones take about an eighth. Sample: blood. Receptors originate from a man aged 18 to 30 in good health. CDR3s include the opening cysteine and the closing phenylalanine or tryptophan. A D gene is named only where the DNA matches it firmly. Some rows mark clone size as missing; the rest say once, few, many or name a class of expanded clone.

>TRBD1|-|TRBJ1-2|TRBV6-5
CASSYLGQGPYGYTF
TGTGCCAGCAGTTACTTAGGACAGGGGCCCTATGGCTACACCTTC
>TRBD2|-|TRBJ2-1|TRBV4-1
CASSHRLAGGRGNEQFF
TGCGCCAGCAGCCACCGACTAGCGGGGGGCCGAGGGAATGAGCAGTTCTTC
>-|few|TRBJ2-5|TRBV3-1
CASSQVMEETQYF
TGTGCCAGCAGCCAAGTTATGGAAGAGACCCAGTACTTC
>-|-|TRBJ1-2|TRBV7-2
CASSLGVQSDGYTF
TGTGCCAGCAGCTTAGGAGTACAGTCAGATGGCTACACCTTC
>-|few|TRBJ1-5|TRBV4-1
CASSQERDQPQHF
TGCGCCAGCAGCCAAGAAAGAGATCAGCCCCAGCATTTT
>TRBD2|-|TRBJ2-1|TRBV29-1
CSVEEGRGGSYNEQFF
TGCAGCGTTGAAGAAGGGCGGGGGGGCTCCTACAATGAGCAGTTCTTC
>TRBD1|few|TRBJ1-5|TRBV7-2
CASSRQTGENQPQHF
TGTGCCAGCAGCCGACAGACAGGGGAGAATCAGCCCCAGCATTTT
>-|-|TRBJ1-6|TRBV20-1
CSAFQGGNSPLHF
TGCAGTGCTTTTCAGGGCGGTAATTCACCCCTCCACTTT
>TRBD1|few|TRBJ2-3|TRBV6-1
CASSGLPGQYTDTQYF
TGTGCCAGCAGTGGCCTGCCGGGACAGTACACAGATACGCAGTATTTT
>-|-|TRBJ1-1|TRBV7-2
CASRYLDPNTEAFF
TGTGCCAGCAGATACCTAGACCCGAACACTGAAGCTTTCTTT
>-|once|TRBJ2-1|TRBV20-1
CSARDSGRDKFSYNGQFF
TGCAGTGCTAGAGATTCTGGTCGGGACAAGTTTTCCTACAATGGGCAGTTCTTC
>-|few|TRBJ1-1|TRBV27
CASSLSWLNTEAFF
TGTGCCAGCAGTTTATCGTGGTTGAACACTGAAGCTTTCTTT
>TRBD2|few|TRBJ2-1|TRBV7-8
CASSLGKGLATYEQFF
TGTGCCAGCAGCTTAGGAAAGGGACTAGCAACCTATGAGCAGTTCTTC
>-|-|TRBJ2-2|TRBV12-3/TRBV12-4
CASTLRKNTGELFF
TGTGCCAGCACCCTACGTAAGAACACCGGGGAGCTGTTTTTT
>-|-|TRBJ1-6|TRBV7-2
CASSPRGTSSPLHF
TGTGCCAGCAGCCCCAGGGGTACGAGCTCACCCCTCCACTTT
>-|-|TRBJ1-2|TRBV29-1
CSVAQGSGYTF
TGCAGCGTAGCACAGGGATCTGGCTACACCTTC
>-|few|TRBJ1-2|TRBV28
CASSYGTGLSNGYTF
TGTGCCAGCAGCTACGGGACTGGCCTATCGAATGGCTACACCTTC
>-|few|TRBJ2-1|TRBV5-1
CASSSQASGGYNEQFF
TGCGCCAGCAGCTCGCAGGCTTCTGGGGGCTACAATGAGCAGTTCTTC
>-|-|TRBJ1-1|TRBV4-2
CASSQGARGGRLNTEAFF
TGTGCCAGCAGCCAAGGGGCACGTGGGGGCCGACTGAACACTGAAGCTTTCTTT
>-|-|TRBJ1-1|TRBV7-9
CASTPGLGENTEAFF
TGTGCCAGCACCCCGGGGTTGGGGGAAAACACTGAAGCTTTCTTT
>TRBD1|-|TRBJ1-1|TRBV6-2/TRBV6-3
CASSTQGVSTEAFF
TGTGCCAGCAGTACCCAGGGGGTGAGCACTGAAGCTTTCTTT
>-|-|TRBJ2-3|TRBV20-1
CSARQKSTDTQYF
TGCAGTGCTCGGCAAAAAAGCACAGATACGCAGTATTTT
>-|-|TRBJ1-5|TRBV4-2
CASSQGRRNQPQHF
TGTGCCAGCAGCCAAGGCAGGCGTAATCAGCCCCAGCATTTT
>TRBD1|few|TRBJ2-7|TRBV25-1
CASSVRDRGHYEQYF
TGTGCCAGCAGTGTCCGGGACAGGGGGCACTACGAGCAGTACTTC
>TRBD1|-|TRBJ1-5|TRBV12-3/TRBV12-4
CASSFGTAFNQPQHF
TGTGCCAGCAGTTTCGGGACAGCCTTCAATCAGCCCCAGCATTTT
>-|many|TRBJ1-4|TRBV6-5
CASSSATNEKLFF
TGTGCCAGTTCATCCGCAACTAATGAAAAACTGTTTTTT
>TRBD2|-|TRBJ2-5|TRBV6-2/TRBV6-3
CASSQGYSGRAGETQYF
TGTGCCAGCAGTCAAGGCTATAGCGGGAGGGCCGGAGAGACCCAGTACTTC
>-|many|TRBJ1-2|TRBV10-3
CAISGGRGYGYTF
TGTGCCATCAGTGGAGGCAGGGGCTATGGCTACACCTTC
>-|-|TRBJ2-5|TRBV4-3
CASSQVGATLYNEQYF
TGCGCCAGCAGCCAAGTGGGCGCGACGCTCTACAATGAGCAGTACTTC
>-|-|TRBJ1-1|TRBV6-2/TRBV6-3
CASSWESGYTEAFF
TGTGCCAGCAGTTGGGAATCGGGTTACACTGAAGCTTTCTTT
>TRBD1|-|TRBJ2-3|TRBV18
CASSPPTGNSTDTQYF
TGTGCCAGCTCACCACCGACAGGGAATTCCACAGATACGCAGTATTTT
>-|-|TRBJ2-1|TRBV12-3/TRBV12-4
CASRSTEKEQFF
TGTGCCAGCAGATCGACAGAAAAGGAGCAGTTCTTC
>TRBD2|-|TRBJ2-2|TRBV6-6
CASSYSASGKTGELFF
TGTGCCAGCAGTTACTCGGCTAGCGGGAAAACCGGGGAGCTGTTTTTT
>-|-|TRBJ1-5|TRBV4-3
CASSQDTRLTSNQPQHF
TGCGCCAGCAGCCAAGACACCAGGCTAACGAGCAATCAGCCCCAGCATTTT
>-|-|TRBJ2-7|TRBV6-5
CARSSDRSSYEQYF
TGTGCCAGATCATCCGACAGGTCCTCCTACGAGCAGTACTTC
>-|-|TRBJ2-2|TRBV7-8
CASSQGTGETAELFF
TGTGCCAGCAGCCAGGGGACTGGAGAGACCGCGGAGCTGTTTTTT
>-|-|TRBJ2-5|TRBV20-1
CSARDRTGKTQYF
TGCAGTGCTAGAGATCGAACAGGAAAGACCCAGTACTTC
>-|few|TRBJ2-1|TRBV9
CASSGLFDNEQFF
TGTGCCAGCAGCGGCCTTTTTGACAATGAGCAGTTCTTC
>-|few|TRBJ2-7|TRBV6-5
CASSPSRGVSYEQYF
TGTGCCAGCAGCCCCTCGAGGGGCGTCTCCTACGAGCAGTACTTC
>-|few|TRBJ1-2|TRBV12-5
CASGLPGAAFYGYTF
TGTGCTAGTGGTTTACCGGGGGCTGCCTTTTATGGCTACACCTTC
>-|-|TRBJ2-7|TRBV7-2
CASSFTSSYEQYF
TGTGCCAGCAGCTTCACAAGCTCCTACGAGCAGTACTTC
>-|-|TRBJ2-1|TRBV7-3
CASSSTGDSEQFF
TGTGCCAGCAGCTCGACTGGAGACTCTGAGCAGTTCTTC
>TRBD2|few|TRBJ2-7|TRBV7-6
CASSLEDLAVNYEQYF
TGTGCCAGCAGCTTAGAGGATCTAGCGGTTAACTACGAGCAGTACTTC
>-|few|TRBJ2-2|TRBV5-1
CASTLPGDTGELFF
TGCGCCAGCACTCTTCCAGGGGACACCGGGGAGCTGTTTTTT
>-|many|TRBJ2-5|TRBV29-1
CSAERGETQYF
TGCAGCGCCGAAAGGGGGGAGACCCAGTACTTC